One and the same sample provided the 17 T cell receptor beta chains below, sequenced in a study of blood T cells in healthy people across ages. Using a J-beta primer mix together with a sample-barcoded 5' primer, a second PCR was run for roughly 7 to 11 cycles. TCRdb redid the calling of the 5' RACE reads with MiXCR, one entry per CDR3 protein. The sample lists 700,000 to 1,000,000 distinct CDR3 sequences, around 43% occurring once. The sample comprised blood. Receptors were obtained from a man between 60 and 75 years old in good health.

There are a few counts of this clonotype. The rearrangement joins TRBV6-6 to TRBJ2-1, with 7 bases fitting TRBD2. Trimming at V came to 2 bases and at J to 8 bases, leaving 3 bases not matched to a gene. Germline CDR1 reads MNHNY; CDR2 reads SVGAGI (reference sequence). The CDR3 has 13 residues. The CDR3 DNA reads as TGTGCCAGCAGTTACGGGGGGAGGGATGAGCAGTTCTTC. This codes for CASSYGGRDEQFF.

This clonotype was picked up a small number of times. CDR3 in amino acids: CASTKGGYEQYF. The DNA for the CDR3 is TGTGCCAGCACCAAAGGGGGTTACGAGCAGTACTTC. J is TRBJ2-7 and V is TRBV28; D might be TRBD1 (6 bases). V shed 7 bases and J shed 4 bases, with 11 bases lying between them. The CDR3 is 12 residues long. Per the germline V gene, CDR1 is MDHEN and CDR2 is SYDVKM.

CDR3 nucleotides: TGTGCCAGCAGGGAAACTGGACAGGGGGCCGCCGAGCAGTACTTC. Its translation is CASRETGQGAAEQYF. This chain links TRBV6-1 with TRBJ2-7; TRBD1 agrees at 11 bases. The V gene end was trimmed by 6 bases and the J gene end by 6 bases; junction bases not matched to a gene: 10. The CDR3 contains 15 residues. Germline-derived CDR1 and CDR2 are MNHNS and SASEGT.

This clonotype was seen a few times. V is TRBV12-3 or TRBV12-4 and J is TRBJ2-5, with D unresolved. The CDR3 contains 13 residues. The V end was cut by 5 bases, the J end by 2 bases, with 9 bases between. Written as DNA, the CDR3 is TGTGCCAGCAGTGTTGTAGCTCAAGAGACCCAGTACTTC. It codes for CASSVVAQETQYF.

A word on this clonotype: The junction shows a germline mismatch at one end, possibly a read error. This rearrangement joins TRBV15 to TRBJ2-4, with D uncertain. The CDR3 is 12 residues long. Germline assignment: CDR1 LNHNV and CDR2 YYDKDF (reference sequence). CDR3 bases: TGTGTCACCAGCAGAGATCTAAACATTCAGTACTTC. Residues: CVTSRDLNIQYF.

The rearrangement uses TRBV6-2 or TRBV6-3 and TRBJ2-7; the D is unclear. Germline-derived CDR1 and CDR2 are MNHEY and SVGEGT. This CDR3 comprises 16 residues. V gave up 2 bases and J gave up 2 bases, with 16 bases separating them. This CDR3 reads CASSYPSRQPTYEQYF. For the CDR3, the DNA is TGTGCCAGCAGTTACCCCTCGCGCCAACCCACCTACGAGCAGTACTTC.

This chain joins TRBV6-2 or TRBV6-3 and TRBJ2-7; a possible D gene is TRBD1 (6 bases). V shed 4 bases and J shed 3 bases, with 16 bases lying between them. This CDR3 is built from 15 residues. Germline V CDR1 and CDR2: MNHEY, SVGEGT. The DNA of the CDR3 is TGTGCCAGCAGTTCCCCGGGACATCTCAACTACGAGCAGTACTTC. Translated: CASSSPGHLNYEQYF.

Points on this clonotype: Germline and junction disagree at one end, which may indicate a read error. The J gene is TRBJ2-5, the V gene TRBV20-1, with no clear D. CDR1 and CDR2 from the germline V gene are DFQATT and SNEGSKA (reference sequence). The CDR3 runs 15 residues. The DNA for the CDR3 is TGCAGTGCTAGAGATCAGTCAACCTATCAAGAGACCCGGTACTTC. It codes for CSARDQSTYQETRYF.

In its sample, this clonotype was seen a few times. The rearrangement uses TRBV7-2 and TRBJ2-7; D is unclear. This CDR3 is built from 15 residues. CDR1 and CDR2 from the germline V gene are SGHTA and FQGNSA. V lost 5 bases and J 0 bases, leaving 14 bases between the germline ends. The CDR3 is CASSATDFSSYEQYF. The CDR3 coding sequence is TGTGCCAGCAGCGCAACGGATTTTAGCTCCTACGAGCAGTACTTC.

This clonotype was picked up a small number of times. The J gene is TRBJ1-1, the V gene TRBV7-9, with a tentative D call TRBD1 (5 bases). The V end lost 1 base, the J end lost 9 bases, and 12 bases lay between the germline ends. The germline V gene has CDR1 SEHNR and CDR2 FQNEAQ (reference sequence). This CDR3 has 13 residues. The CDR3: CASSLEVQGKAFF. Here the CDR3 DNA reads TGTGCCAGCAGCTTAGAGGTCCAGGGAAAAGCTTTCTTT. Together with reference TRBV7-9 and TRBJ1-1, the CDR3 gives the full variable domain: DTGVSQNPRHKITKRGQNVTFRCDPISEHNRLYWYRQTLGQGPEFLTYFQNEAQLEKSRLLSDRFSAERPKGSFSTLEIQRTEQGDSAMYLCASSLEVQGKAFFGQGTRLTVV.

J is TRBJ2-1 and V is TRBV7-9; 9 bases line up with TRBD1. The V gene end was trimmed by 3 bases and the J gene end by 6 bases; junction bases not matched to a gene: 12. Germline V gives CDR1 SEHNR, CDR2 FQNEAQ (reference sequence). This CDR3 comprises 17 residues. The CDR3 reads CASSFRPGTGRPNEQFF. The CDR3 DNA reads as TGTGCCAGCAGCTTCAGACCAGGGACAGGGAGGCCCAATGAGCAGTTCTTC.

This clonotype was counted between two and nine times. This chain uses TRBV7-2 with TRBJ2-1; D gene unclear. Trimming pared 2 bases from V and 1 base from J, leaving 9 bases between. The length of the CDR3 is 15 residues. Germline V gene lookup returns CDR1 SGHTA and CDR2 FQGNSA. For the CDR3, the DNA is TGTGCCAGCAGCTTAATTCCCCCATCCTACAATGAGCAGTTCTTC. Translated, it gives CASSLIPPSYNEQFF.

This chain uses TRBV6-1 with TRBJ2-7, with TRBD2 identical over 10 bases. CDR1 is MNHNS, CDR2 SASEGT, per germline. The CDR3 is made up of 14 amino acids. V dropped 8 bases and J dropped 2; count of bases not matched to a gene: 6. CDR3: CASVSGGFAYEQYF. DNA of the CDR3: TGTGCCAGCGTTAGCGGGGGGTTCGCCTACGAGCAGTACTTC.

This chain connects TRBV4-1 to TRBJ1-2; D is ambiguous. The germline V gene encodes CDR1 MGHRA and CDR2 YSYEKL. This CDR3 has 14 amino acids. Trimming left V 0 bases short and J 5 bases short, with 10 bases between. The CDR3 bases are TGCGCCAGCAGCCAAGATCCCACGACTTATGGCTACACCTTC. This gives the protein CASSQDPTTYGYTF.

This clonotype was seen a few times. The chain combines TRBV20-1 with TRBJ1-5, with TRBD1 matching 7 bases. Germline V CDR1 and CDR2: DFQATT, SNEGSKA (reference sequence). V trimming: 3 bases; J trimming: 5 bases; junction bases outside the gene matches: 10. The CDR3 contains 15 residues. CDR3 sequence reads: CSASDHRQGHQPQHF. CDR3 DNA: TGCAGTGCTAGCGACCATCGACAGGGCCATCAGCCCCAGCATTTT.

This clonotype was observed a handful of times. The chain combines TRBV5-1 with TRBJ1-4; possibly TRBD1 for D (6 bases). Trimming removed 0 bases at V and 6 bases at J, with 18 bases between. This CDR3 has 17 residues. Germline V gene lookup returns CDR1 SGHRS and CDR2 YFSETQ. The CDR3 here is CASSLVEGHPAYEKLFF. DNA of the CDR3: TGCGCCAGCAGCTTGGTGGAGGGACATCCGGCATATGAAAAACTGTTTTTT. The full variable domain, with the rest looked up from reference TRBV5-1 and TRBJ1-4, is KAGVTQTPRYLIKTRGQQVTLSCSPISGHRSVSWYQQTPGQGLQFLFEYFSETQRNKGNFPGRFSGRQFSNSRSEMNVSTLELGDSALYLCASSLVEGHPAYEKLFFGSGTQLSVL.

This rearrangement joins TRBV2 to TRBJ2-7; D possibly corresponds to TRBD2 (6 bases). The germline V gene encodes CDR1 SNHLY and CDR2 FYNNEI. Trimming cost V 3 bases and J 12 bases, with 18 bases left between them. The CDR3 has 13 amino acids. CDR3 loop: CASSDRAGGGGYF. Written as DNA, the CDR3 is TGTGCCAGCAGTGATCGTGCCGGGGGTGGGGGGTACTTC. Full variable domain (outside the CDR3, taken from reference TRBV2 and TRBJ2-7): EPEVTQTPSHQVTQMGQEVILRCVPISNHLYFYWYRQILGQKVEFLVSFYNNEISEKSEIFDDQFSVERPDGSNFTLKIRSTKLEDSAMYFCASSDRAGGGGYFGPGTRLTVT.